One T cell receptor beta chain is described in this entry. Its specificity is unknown. The sample belongs to a study of T cells in narcolepsy. Study in general: Patients with NT1 or NT2 and healthy control donors were enrolled.

This CDR3 spans 15 amino acids. CDR1 SEHNR and CDR2 FQNEAQ come from the germline V gene (reference sequence). The V gene lost 1 base and the J gene lost 7 bases, with 15 bases spanning the gap. Data came from immunoSEQ multiplex PCR; TCRdb stores just in-frame clones and leaves some out. Here the sample spans around 31,000 clones, roughly four fifths being singletons. General study results and limits: Healthy controls reportedly lacked the autoreactive clonotypes serially found in patients' blood. HCRT-specific and TRIB2-specific autoreactive clonotypes appeared among same-patient CSF and blood CD4+ clonotypes.

The sequence came from a human donor with narcolepsy. Material: CD45RA- memory CD4+ T cells from PBMCs. This rearrangement joins TRBV7-9 to TRBJ2-3; D is ambiguous. CDR3: CASSLGSFGPNTQYF. The CDR3 bases are TGTGCCAGCAGCTTAGGGAGTTTTGGTCCGAATACGCAGTATTTT.